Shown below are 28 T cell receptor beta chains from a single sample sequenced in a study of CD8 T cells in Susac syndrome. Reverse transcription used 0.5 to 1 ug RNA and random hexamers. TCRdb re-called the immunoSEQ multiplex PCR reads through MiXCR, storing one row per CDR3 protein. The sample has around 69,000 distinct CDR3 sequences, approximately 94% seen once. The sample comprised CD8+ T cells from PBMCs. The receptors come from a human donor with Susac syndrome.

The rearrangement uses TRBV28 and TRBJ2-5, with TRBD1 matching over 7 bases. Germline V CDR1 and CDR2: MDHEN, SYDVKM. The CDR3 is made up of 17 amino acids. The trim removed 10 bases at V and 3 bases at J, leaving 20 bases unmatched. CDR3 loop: CANREGRDRETKETQYF. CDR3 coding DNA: TGTGCCAATAGAGAGGGGCGTGACAGGGAAACTAAAGAGACCCAGTACTTC.

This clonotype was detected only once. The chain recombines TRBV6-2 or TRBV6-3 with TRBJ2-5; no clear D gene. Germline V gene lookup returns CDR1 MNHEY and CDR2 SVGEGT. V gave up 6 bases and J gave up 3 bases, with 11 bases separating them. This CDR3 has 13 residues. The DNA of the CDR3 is TGTGCCAGCAGCAGAGACTGGGAAGAGACCCAGTACTTC. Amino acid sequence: CASSRDWEETQYF.

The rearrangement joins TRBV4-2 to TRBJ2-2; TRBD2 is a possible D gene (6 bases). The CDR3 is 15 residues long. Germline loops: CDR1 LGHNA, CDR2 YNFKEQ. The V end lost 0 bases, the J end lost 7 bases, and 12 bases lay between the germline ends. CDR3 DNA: TGTGCCAGCAGCCAAGAGGGTTCGGAGGGCGGGGAGCTGTTTTTT. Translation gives CASSQEGSEGGELFF.

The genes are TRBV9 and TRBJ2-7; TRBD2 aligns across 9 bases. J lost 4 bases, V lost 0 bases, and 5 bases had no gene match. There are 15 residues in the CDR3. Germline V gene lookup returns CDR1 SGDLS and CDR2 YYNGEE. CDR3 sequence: CASSVEAGGGYEQYF. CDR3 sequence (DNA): TGTGCCAGCAGCGTAGAAGCGGGGGGTGGGTACGAGCAGTACTTC.

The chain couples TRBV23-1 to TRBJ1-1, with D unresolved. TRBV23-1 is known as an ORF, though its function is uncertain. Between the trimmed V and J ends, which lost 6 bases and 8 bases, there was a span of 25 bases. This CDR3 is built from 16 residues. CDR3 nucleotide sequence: TGCGCCAGCAGAGTCGCGCGGGTATGGCCCCGGGGAGAAGCTTTCTTT. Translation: CASRVARVWPRGEAFF.

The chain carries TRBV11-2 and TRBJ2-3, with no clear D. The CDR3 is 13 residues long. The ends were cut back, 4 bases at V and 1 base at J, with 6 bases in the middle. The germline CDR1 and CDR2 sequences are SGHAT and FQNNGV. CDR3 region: CASSSIRTDTQYF. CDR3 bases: TGTGCCAGCAGCTCTATCCGCACAGATACGCAGTATTTT.

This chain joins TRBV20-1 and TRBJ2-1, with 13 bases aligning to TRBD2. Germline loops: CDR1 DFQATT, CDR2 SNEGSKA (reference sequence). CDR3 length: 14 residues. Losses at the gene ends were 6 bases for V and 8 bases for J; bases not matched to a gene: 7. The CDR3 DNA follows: TGCAGTGCAGAGGGAGGACTAGCGGGAGATGAGCAGTTCTTC. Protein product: CSAEGGLAGDEQFF.

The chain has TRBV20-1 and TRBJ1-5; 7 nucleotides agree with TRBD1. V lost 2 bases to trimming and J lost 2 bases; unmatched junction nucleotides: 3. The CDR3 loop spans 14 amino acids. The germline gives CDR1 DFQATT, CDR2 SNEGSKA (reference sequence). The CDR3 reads CSARSGTGNQPQHF. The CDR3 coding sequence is TGCAGTGCTAGATCTGGGACAGGCAATCAGCCCCAGCATTTT.

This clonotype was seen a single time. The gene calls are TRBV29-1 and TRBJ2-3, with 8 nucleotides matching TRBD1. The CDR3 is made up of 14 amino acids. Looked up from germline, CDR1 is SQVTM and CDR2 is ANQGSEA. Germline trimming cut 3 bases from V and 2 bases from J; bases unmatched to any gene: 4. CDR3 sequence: CSVEAGGLTDTQYF. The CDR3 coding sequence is TGCAGCGTTGAGGCAGGGGGCCTCACAGATACGCAGTATTTT.

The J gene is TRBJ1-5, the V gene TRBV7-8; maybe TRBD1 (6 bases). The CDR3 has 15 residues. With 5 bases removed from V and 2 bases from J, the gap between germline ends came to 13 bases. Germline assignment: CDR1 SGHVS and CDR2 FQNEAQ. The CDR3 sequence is CASSPTGRGNQPQHF. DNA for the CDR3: TGTGCCAGCAGCCCGACAGGCCGGGGCAATCAGCCCCAGCATTTT.

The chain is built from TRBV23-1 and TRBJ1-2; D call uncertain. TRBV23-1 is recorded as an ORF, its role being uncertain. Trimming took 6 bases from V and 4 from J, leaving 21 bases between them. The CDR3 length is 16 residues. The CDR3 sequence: CASSHLKGVRGYGYTF. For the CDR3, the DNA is TGCGCCAGCAGCCATTTAAAGGGTGTCAGAGGCTATGGCTACACCTTC.

The CDR3 DNA reads TGTGCCAGCTCACCGAAACTAGCGGGAGGGATGTACGAGCAGTACTTC. Translated, it gives CASSPKLAGGMYEQYF. The V gene is TRBV18, the J gene TRBJ2-7; TRBD2 aligns across 13 bases. This CDR3 comprises 16 residues. With V trimmed by 3 bases and J by 4 bases, 6 bases remained unmatched. Germline V gene data show CDR1 as KGHSH and CDR2 as LQKENI.

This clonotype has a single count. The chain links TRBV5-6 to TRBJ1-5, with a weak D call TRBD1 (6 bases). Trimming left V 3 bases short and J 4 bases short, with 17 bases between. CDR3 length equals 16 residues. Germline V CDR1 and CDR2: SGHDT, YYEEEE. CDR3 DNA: TGTGCCAGCAGCTCATCAGGGGTTGTCGGGAATCAGCCCCAGCATTTT. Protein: CASSSSGVVGNQPQHF.

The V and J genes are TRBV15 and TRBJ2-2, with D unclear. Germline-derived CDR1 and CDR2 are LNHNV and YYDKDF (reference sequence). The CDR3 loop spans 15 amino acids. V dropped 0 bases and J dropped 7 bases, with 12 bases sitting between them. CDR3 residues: CATSRDLGSGGELFF. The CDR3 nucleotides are TGTGCCACCAGCAGAGATCTCGGGTCCGGCGGGGAGCTGTTTTTT.

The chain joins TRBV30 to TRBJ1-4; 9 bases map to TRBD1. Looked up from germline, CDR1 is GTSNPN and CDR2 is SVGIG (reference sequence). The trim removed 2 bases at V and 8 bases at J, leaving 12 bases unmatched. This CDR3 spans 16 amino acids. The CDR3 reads CAWSPRTRTGVEKLFF. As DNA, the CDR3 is TGTGCCTGGAGTCCACGGACCCGGACAGGGGTGGAAAAACTGTTTTTT.

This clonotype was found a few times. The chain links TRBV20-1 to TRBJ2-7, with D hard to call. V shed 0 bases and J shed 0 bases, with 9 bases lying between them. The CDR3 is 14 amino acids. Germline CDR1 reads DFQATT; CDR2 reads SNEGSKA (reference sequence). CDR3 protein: CSARESGNSYEQYF. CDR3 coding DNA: TGCAGTGCTAGAGAATCTGGAAACTCCTACGAGCAGTACTTC.

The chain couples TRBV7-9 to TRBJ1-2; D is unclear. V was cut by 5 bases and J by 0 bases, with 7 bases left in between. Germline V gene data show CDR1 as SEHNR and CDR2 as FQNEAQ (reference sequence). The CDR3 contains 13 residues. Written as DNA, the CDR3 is TGTGCCAGCAGCCGACCCCCTAACTATGGCTACACCTTC. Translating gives CASSRPPNYGYTF.

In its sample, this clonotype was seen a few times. The CDR3 coding sequence is TGTGCCAGTAGTTTAGCGGGAGGCCCCTACAATGAGCAGTTCTTC. It is translated as CASSLAGGPYNEQFF. The rearrangement uses TRBV19 and TRBJ2-1, with 10 bases matching TRBD2. The CDR3 spans 15 residues. The trim removed 5 bases at V and 2 bases at J, leaving 3 bases unmatched. Germline assignment: CDR1 LNHDA and CDR2 SQIVND (reference sequence).

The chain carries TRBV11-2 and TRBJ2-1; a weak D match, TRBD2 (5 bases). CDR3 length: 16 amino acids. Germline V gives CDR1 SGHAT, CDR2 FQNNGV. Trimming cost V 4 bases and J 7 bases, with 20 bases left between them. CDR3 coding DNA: TGTGCCAGCAGCTCTCTTACGGGGAGAGTCAGGAATGAGCAGTTCTTC. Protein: CASSSLTGRVRNEQFF. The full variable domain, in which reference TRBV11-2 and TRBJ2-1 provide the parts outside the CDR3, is EAGVAQSPRYKIIEKRQSVAFWCNPISGHATLYWYQQILGQGPKLLIQFQNNGVVDDSQLPKDRFSAERLKGVDSTLKIQPAKLEDSAVYLCASSSLTGRVRNEQFFGPGTRLTVL.

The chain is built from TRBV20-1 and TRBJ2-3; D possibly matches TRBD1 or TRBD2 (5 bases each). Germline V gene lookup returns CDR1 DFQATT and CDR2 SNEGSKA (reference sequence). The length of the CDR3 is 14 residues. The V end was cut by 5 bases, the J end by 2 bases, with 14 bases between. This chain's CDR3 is CSAAGTVLTDTQYF. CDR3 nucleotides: TGCAGTGCTGCAGGGACGGTTCTCACAGATACGCAGTATTTT.

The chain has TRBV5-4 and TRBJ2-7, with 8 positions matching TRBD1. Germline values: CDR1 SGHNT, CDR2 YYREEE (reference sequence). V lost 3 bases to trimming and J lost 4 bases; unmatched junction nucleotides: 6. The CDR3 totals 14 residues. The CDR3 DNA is TGTGCCAGCAGCTCGCGGACAGGGAGGTACGAGCAGTACTTC. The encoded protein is CASSSRTGRYEQYF.

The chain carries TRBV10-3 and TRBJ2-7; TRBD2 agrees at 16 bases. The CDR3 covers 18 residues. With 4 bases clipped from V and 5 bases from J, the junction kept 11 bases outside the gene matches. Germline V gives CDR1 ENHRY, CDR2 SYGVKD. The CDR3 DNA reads TGTGCCATCAGTGGGACCGGGACTAGCGGGAGGGCCGTCGACGAGCAGTACTTC. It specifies CAISGTGTSGRAVDEQYF.

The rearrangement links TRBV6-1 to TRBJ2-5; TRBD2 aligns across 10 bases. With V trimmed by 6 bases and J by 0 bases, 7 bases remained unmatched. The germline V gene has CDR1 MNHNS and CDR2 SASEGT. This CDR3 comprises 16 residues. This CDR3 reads CASSELAGVYQETQYF. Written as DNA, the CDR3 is TGTGCCAGCAGCGAGCTAGCGGGGGTGTACCAAGAGACCCAGTACTTC.

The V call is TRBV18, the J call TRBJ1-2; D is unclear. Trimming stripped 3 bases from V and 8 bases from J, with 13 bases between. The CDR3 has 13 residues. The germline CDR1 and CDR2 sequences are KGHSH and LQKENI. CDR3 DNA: TGTGCCAGCTCACCGCTTATGGTTGAGGGCTACACCTTC. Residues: CASSPLMVEGYTF.

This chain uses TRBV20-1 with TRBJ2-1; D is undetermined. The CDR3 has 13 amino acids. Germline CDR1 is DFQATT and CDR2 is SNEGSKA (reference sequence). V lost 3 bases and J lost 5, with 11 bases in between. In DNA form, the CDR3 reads TGCAGTGCTAGTGAGGTATCGGACAATGAGCAGTTCTTC. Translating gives CSASEVSDNEQFF.

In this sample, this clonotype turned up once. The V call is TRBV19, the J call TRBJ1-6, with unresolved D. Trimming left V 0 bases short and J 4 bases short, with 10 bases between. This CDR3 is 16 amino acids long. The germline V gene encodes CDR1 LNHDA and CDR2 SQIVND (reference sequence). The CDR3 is CASSIDSKVYNSPLHF. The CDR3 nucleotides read TGTGCCAGTAGTATAGACAGTAAGGTGTATAATTCACCCCTCCACTTT.

The CDR3 is CASSLQGERITEAFF. CDR3 in DNA: TGCGCCAGCAGCTTACAGGGGGAGAGGATCACTGAAGCTTTCTTT. The rearrangement joins TRBV5-1 to TRBJ1-1; 8 bases are a match to TRBD1. With 2 bases clipped from V and 4 bases from J, the junction kept 7 bases outside the gene matches. CDR3 size: 15 residues. CDR1 and CDR2 (germline): SGHRS, YFSETQ. Drawing the rest from reference TRBV5-1 and TRBJ1-1, the complete variable domain is KAGVTQTPRYLIKTRGQQVTLSCSPISGHRSVSWYQQTPGQGLQFLFEYFSETQRNKGNFPGRFSGRQFSNSRSEMNVSTLELGDSALYLCASSLQGERITEAFFGQGTRLTVV.

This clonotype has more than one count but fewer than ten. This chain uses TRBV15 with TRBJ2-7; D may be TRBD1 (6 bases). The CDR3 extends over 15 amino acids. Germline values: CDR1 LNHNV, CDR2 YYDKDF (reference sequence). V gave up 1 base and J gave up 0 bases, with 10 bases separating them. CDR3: CATSRGQALSYEQYF. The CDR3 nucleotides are TGTGCCACCAGCAGAGGACAGGCCCTCTCCTACGAGCAGTACTTC.